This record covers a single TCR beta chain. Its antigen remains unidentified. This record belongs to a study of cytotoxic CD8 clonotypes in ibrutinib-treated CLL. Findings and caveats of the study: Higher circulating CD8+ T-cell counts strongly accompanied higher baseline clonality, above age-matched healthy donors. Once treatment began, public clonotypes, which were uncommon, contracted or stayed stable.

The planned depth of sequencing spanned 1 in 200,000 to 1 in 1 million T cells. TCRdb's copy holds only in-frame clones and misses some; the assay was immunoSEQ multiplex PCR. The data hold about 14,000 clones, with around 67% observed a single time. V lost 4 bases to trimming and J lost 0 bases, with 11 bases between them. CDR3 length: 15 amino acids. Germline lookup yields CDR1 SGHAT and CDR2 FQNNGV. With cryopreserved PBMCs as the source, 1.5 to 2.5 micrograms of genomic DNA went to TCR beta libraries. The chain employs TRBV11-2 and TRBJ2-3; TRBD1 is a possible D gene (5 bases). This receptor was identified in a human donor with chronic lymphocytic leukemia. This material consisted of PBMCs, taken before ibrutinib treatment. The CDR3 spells CASSYPRDSTDTQYF. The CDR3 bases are TGTGCCAGCAGCTACCCCAGGGATAGCACAGATACGCAGTATTTT.